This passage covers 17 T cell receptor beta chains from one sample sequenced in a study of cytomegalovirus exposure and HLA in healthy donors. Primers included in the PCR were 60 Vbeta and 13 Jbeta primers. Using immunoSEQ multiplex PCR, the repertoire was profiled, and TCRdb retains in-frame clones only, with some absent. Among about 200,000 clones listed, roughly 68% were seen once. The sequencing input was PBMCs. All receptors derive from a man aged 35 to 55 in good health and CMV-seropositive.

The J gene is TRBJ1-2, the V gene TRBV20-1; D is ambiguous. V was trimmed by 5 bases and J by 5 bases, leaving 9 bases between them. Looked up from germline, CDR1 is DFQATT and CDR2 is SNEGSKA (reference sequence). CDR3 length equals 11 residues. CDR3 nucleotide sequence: TGCAGTGCTCCCCCCATGTATGGCTACACCTTC. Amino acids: CSAPPMYGYTF.

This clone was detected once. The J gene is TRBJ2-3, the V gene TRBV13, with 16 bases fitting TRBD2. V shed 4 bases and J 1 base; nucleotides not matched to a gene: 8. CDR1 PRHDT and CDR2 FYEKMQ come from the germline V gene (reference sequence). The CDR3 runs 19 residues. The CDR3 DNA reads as TGTGCCAGCAGCTCCACCCCGGGACTAGCGGGGGGGCGCACAGATACGCAGTATTTT. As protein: CASSSTPGLAGGRTDTQYF. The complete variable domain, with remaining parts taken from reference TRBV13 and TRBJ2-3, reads AAGVIQSPRHLIKEKRETATLKCYPIPRHDTVYWYQQGPGQDPQFLISFYEKMQSDKGSIPDRFSAQQFSDYHSELNMSSLELGDSALYFCASSSTPGLAGGRTDTQYFGPGTRLTVL.

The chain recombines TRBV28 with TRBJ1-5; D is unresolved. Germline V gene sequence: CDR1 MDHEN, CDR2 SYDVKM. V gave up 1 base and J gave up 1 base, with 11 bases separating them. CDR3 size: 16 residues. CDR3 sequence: CASSLYSGASNQPQHF. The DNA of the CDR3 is TGTGCCAGCAGTTTATATTCCGGAGCGAGCAATCAGCCCCAGCATTTT.

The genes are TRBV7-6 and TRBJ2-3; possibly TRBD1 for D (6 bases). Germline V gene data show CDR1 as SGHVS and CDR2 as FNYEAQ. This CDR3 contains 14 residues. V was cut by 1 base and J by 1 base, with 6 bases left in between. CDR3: CASSLDRGTDTQYF. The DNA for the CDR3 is TGTGCCAGCAGCTTAGACAGGGGCACAGATACGCAGTATTTT.

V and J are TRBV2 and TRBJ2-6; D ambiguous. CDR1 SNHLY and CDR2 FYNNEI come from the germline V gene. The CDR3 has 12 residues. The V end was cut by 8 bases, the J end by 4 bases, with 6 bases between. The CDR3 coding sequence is TGTGCCAGCCGAGAGGGGGCCAACGTCCTGACTTTC. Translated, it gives CASREGANVLTF.

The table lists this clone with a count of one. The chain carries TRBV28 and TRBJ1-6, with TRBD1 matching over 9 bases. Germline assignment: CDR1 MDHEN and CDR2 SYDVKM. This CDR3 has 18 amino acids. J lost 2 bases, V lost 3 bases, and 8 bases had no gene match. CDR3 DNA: TGTGCCAGCAGTTTCCCCCGGGACAGGGACCCCTATAATTCACCCCTCCACTTT. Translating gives CASSFPRDRDPYNSPLHF. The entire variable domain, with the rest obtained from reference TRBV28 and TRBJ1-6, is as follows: DVKVTQSSRYLVKRTGEKVFLECVQDMDHENMFWYRQDPGLGLRLIYFSYDVKMKEKGDIPEGYSVSREKKERFSLILESASTNQTSMYLCASSFPRDRDPYNSPLHFGNGTRLTVT.

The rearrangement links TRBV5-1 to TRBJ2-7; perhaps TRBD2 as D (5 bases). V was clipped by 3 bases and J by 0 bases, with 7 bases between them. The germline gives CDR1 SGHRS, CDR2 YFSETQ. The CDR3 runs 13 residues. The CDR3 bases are TGCGCCAGCAGCTCGAGCGGCTCCTACGAGCAGTACTTC. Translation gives CASSSSGSYEQYF.

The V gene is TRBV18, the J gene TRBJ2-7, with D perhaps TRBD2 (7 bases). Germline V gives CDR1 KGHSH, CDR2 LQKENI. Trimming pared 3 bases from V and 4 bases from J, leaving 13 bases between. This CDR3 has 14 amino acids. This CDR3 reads CASSPYGGLYEQYF. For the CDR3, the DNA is TGTGCCAGCTCACCTTACGGGGGGCTTTACGAGCAGTACTTC.

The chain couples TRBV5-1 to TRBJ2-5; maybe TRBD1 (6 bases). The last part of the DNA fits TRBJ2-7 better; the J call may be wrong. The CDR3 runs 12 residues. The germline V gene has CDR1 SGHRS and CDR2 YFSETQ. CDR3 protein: CASSLAGDEQYF. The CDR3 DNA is TGCGCCAGCAGCTTGGCAGGGGACGAGCAGTACTTC.

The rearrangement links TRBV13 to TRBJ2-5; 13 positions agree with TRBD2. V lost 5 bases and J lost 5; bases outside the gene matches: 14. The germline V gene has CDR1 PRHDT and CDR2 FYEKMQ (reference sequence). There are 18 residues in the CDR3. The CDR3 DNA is TGTGCCAGCAGCGTTCCCGGGACTAGCGGGGAGGATAAGGAGACCCAGTACTTC. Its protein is CASSVPGTSGEDKETQYF. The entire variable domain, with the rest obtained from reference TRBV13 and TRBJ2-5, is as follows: AAGVIQSPRHLIKEKRETATLKCYPIPRHDTVYWYQQGPGQDPQFLISFYEKMQSDKGSIPDRFSAQQFSDYHSELNMSSLELGDSALYFCASSVPGTSGEDKETQYFGPGTRLLVL.

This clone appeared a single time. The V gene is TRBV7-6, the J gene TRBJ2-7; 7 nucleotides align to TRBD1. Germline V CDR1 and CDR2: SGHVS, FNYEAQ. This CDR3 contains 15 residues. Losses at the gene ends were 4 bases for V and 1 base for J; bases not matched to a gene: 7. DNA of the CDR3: TGTGCCAGCAGCTCTTTGGGGACAGCTTCCTACGAGCAGTACTTC. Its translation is CASSSLGTASYEQYF.

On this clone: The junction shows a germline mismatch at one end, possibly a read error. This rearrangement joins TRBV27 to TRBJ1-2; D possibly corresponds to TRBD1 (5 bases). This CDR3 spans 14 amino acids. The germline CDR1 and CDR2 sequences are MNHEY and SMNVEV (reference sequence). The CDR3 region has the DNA TGTGCCAGCAGTCCCCGGAGGGGAGAAGTTGGCTTCCTTTTC. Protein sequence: CASSPRRGEVGFLF.

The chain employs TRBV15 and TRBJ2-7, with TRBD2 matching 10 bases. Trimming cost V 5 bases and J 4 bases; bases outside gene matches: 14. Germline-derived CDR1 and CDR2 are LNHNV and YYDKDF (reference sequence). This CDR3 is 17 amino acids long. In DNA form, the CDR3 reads TGTGCCACCAGCGGGGAGGGAGGAACTAGCGGGGTTTACGAGCAGTACTTC. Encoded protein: CATSGEGGTSGVYEQYF. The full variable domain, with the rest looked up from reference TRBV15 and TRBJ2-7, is DAMVIQNPRYQVTQFGKPVTLSCSQTLNHNVMYWYQQKSSQAPKLLFHYYDKDFNNEADTPDNFQSRRPNTSFCFLDIRSPGLGDTAMYLCATSGEGGTSGVYEQYFGPGTRLTVT.

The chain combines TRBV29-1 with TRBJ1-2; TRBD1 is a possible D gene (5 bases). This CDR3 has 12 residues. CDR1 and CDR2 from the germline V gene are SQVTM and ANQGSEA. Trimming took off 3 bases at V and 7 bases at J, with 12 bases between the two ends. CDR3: CSVEEGLGGYTF. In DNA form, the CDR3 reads TGCAGCGTTGAGGAGGGGTTGGGTGGCTACACCTTC. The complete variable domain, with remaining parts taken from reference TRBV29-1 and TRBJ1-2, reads SAVISQKPSRDICQRGTSLTIQCQVDSQVTMMFWYRQQPGQSLTLIATANQGSEATYESGFVIDKFPISRPNLTFSTLTVSNMSPEDSSIYLCSVEEGLGGYTFGSGTRLTVV.

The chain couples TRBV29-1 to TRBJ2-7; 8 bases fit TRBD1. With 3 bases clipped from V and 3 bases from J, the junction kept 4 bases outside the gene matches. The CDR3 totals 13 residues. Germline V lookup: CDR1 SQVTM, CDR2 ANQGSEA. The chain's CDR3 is CSVEGQAHYEQYF. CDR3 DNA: TGCAGCGTTGAGGGACAGGCCCACTACGAGCAGTACTTC.

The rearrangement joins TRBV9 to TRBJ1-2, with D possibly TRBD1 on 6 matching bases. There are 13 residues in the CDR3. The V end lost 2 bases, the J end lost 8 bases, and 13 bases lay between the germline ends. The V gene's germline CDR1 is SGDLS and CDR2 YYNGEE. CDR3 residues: CASSVGTSSGYTF. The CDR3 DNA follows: TGTGCCAGCAGCGTCGGGACATCCTCCGGCTACACCTTC.

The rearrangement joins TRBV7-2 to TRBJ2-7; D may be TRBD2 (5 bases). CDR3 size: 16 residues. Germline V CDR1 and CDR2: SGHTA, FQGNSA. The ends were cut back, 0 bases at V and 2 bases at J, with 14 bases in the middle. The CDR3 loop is CASSLATGRLPYEQYF. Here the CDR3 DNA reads TGTGCCAGCAGCTTAGCGACTGGTAGACTACCCTACGAGCAGTACTTC.